Below are 8 T cell receptor beta chains sequenced from a single sample in a study of T cells in Graves' hyperthyroidism and ophthalmopathy. TCR beta CDR3 region amplification was performed from RNA transcripts. The TCR CDR3 was amplified in a first-round RT-PCR using the HTBI primer set. TCRdb reprocessed the multiplex PCR reads via MiXCR and lists one record per CDR3 protein. The sample lists over 350,000 distinct CDR3 sequences; about 15% were seen once. Sequencing input: blood. These receptors all come from a man aged 18 to 35 with Graves' ophthalmopathy.

This clonotype was seen many times. The J gene is TRBJ2-7, the V gene TRBV29-1; 9 nucleotides align to TRBD2. The CDR3 totals 13 residues. After removal of 4 bases from V and 2 bases from J, the junction contained 3 bases not matched to a gene. The germline V gene encodes CDR1 SQVTM and CDR2 ANQGSEA. In nucleotides, the CDR3 is TGCAGCGTTGTTCTAGCGGGGCCCTACGAGCAGTACTTC. It specifies CSVVLAGPYEQYF.

The table lists this clonotype with many counts. The chain is built from TRBV18 and TRBJ2-3; no definite D call. V lost 2 bases to trimming and J lost 5 bases, with 20 bases between them. Germline-derived CDR1 and CDR2 are KGHSH and LQKENI. The CDR3 length is 17 residues. The CDR3 is CASSPRVMASAGDTQYF. CDR3 nucleotide sequence: TGTGCCAGCTCACCAAGGGTTATGGCGTCAGCAGGAGATACGCAGTATTTT.

This clonotype was seen repeatedly, ten times or more. This chain uses TRBV18 with TRBJ2-5; TRBD2 aligns across 8 bases. V gave up 0 bases and J gave up 5 bases; unmatched junction bases: 5. Germline CDR1 KGHSH, CDR2 LQKENI. This CDR3 has 15 residues. CDR3 DNA sequence: TGTGCCAGCTCACCACCGGAGGCTAGCGGGGAGACCCAGTACTTC. This codes for CASSPPEASGETQYF.

The chain joins TRBV9 to TRBJ2-1; the match to TRBD2 covers 11 bases. CDR1 is SGDLS and CDR2 is YYNGEE in the germline V gene. The length of the CDR3 is 16 residues. Germline trimming cut 4 bases from V and 5 bases from J; bases unmatched to any gene: 8. DNA of the CDR3: TGTGCCAGCAGCATTAGCCCTAGCGGGAGGAACAATGAGCAGTTCTTC. This codes for CASSISPSGRNNEQFF.

This clonotype was detected many times. The rearrangement links TRBV7-2 to TRBJ1-4; 11 nucleotides match TRBD1. The CDR3 contains 17 residues. The V and J ends lost 5 bases and 7 bases, in that order; junction bases with no gene match: 12. Germline values: CDR1 SGHTA, CDR2 FQGNSA. The CDR3 loop is CASSLGTGGVYSEKLFF. CDR3 nucleotides: TGTGCCAGCAGCCTAGGGACAGGGGGTGTCTACTCTGAAAAACTGTTTTTT.

This clonotype was seen only a few times. The V call is TRBV15, the J call TRBJ2-3; TRBD1 matches 7 bases. CDR1 is LNHNV, CDR2 YYDKDF, per germline (reference sequence). The CDR3 is made up of 14 amino acids. J gave up 4 bases and V 4 bases, and 5 bases lay outside the gene matches. CDR3: CATSTRQGPDTQYF. CDR3 DNA sequence: TGTGCCACCAGCACGAGACAGGGCCCAGATACGCAGTATTTT.

This chain joins TRBV20-1 and TRBJ2-2, with TRBD2 identical over 9 bases. J lost 1 base, V lost 5 bases, and 8 bases had no gene match. CDR1 is DFQATT and CDR2 is SNEGSKA in the germline V gene (reference sequence). This CDR3 region has 16 residues. CDR3 sequence (DNA): TGCAGTGCTCACCCGACTAGCGGAAAGAACACCGGGGAGCTGTTTTTT. Protein sequence: CSAHPTSGKNTGELFF.

This clonotype showed up many times. V is TRBV2 and J is TRBJ1-2; D is ambiguous. With 7 bases removed from V and 4 bases from J, the gap between germline ends came to 7 bases. Germline CDR1 and CDR2: SNHLY and FYNNEI. The CDR3 sequence is 11 residues long. The CDR3 is CASTGLYGYTF. The CDR3 region has the DNA TGTGCCAGCACGGGTCTCTATGGCTACACCTTC.